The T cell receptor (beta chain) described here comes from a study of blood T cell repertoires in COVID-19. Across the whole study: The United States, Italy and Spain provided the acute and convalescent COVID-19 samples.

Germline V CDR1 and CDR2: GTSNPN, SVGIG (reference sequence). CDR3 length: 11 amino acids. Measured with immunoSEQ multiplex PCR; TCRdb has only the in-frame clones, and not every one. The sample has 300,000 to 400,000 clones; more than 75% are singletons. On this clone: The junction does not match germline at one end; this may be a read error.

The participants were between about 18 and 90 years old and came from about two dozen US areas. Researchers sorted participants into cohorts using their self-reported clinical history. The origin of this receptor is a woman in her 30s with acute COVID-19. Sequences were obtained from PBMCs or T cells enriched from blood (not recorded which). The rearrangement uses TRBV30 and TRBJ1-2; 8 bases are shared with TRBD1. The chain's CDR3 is CAWSGGTGAAF. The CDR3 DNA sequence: TGTGCCTGGAGTGGGGGGACAGGCGCTGCCTTC. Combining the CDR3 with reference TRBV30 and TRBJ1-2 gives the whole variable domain SQTIHQWPATLVQPVGSPLSLECTVEGTSNPNLYWYRQAAGRGLQLLFYSVGIGQISSEVPQNLSASRPQDRQFILSSKKLLLSDSGFYLCAWSGGTGAAFGSGTRLTVV.